This T cell receptor beta chain was recorded in a study of siplizumab effects on memory and regulatory T cells. Findings and caveats of the study: No more than a minor fraction of alloreactive clones could be traced back to unstimulated subsets.

Measured with immunoSEQ multiplex PCR; TCRdb has only the in-frame clones, and not every one. The data contain approximately 52,000 clones, less than 98% of them singletons. A remark on this clone: Its target is unknown.

The CDR3 is 19 residues long. V gave up 6 bases and J gave up 0 bases, with 23 bases separating them. The TCR originated in a human donor in good health. The J gene is TRBJ2-2, the V gene TRBV23-1; D may match TRBD1 or TRBD2 (7 bases each). TRBV23-1 counts as an open reading frame of uncertain function. Sequencing was performed on naive CD4+ T cells sorted from blood. Here the CDR3 reads CASSSGGDGRPANTGELFF. The CDR3 bases are TGCGCCAGCAGCTCAGGGGGAGACGGGAGGCCTGCGAACACCGGGGAGCTGTTTTTT.